The 30 T cell receptor beta chains reported below all come from one sample, sequenced in a study of vaccination effects on CD4 cells after COVID-19. Their antigens are not known. Method: immunoSEQ multiplex PCR; TCRdb's copy keeps in-frame clones and lacks some. Found here are about 23,000 clones, approximately 64% of them singletons; the top ten hold roughly 11%. After expansion with viral peptide pools in the ViraFEST assay, antigen-specific CD4+ T cells were sequenced. With more than nine days of culture completed, CD4+ T cells were isolated. Nobody among the vaccine recipients had prior SARS-CoV-2 infection (nucleocapsid antibodies were negative). Source: CD4+ T cells from PBMCs cultured with HCoV-NL63 spike peptides, taken before COVID-19 vaccination. These receptors were collected from a human donor who received a COVID-19 vaccine.

The rearrangement uses TRBV6-5 and TRBJ1-2; 7 nucleotides agree with TRBD1. The CDR3 is made up of 12 amino acids. V shed 8 bases and J 8 bases; nucleotides not matched to a gene: 8. The germline V gene encodes CDR1 MNHEY and CDR2 SVGAGI. The CDR3 coding sequence is TGTGCCAGCTCCGAAGGGGGCCGGGGCTACACCTTC. Translated: CASSEGGRGYTF.

The J gene is TRBJ2-5, the V gene TRBV19, with TRBD2 identical over 7 bases. Germline V gene lookup returns CDR1 LNHDA and CDR2 SQIVND (reference sequence). J gave up 2 bases and V 10 bases, and 13 bases lay outside the gene matches. CDR3 size: 15 residues. CDR3 protein: CATRIRRGKQETQYF. In DNA, the CDR3 is TGTGCCACCCGCATTCGGCGGGGGAAACAAGAGACCCAGTACTTC.

This clone was counted a few times. In DNA form, the CDR3 reads TGCGCCAGCAGCTGGTCACTGACAGATCGCACTGAAGCTTTCTTT. Translation: CASSWSLTDRTEAFF. This chain uses TRBV5-1 with TRBJ1-1, with D tentatively TRBD1 (5 bases). The CDR3 has 15 amino acids. From germline, CDR1 is SGHRS and CDR2 YFSETQ. V was cut by 3 bases and J by 4 bases, with 16 bases left in between.

This clone was seen once. The rearrangement links TRBV27 to TRBJ2-1; 9 bases map to TRBD1. V shed 6 bases and J 4 bases; nucleotides not matched to a gene: 1. The CDR3 is 13 residues long. Germline CDR1 MNHEY, CDR2 SMNVEV (reference sequence). In DNA form, the CDR3 reads TGTGCCAGCAGAGGGACAGGGTACAATGAGCAGTTCTTC. It encodes CASRGTGYNEQFF.

The chain recombines TRBV29-1 with TRBJ2-3, with D tentatively TRBD2 (6 bases). Trimming pared 5 bases from V and 4 bases from J, leaving 16 bases between. The CDR3 extends over 14 amino acids. Germline V gene sequence: CDR1 SQVTM, CDR2 ANQGSEA. The CDR3 nucleotides read TGCAGCGTTCACGAGGGGACTCCATCAGATACGCAGTATTTT. Encoded protein: CSVHEGTPSDTQYF.

J is TRBJ2-5 and V is TRBV4-2; TRBD2 agrees at 8 bases. Germline trimming cut 1 base from V and 13 bases from J; bases unmatched to any gene: 14. CDR1 LGHNA and CDR2 YNFKEQ come from the germline V gene. The CDR3 has 15 residues. CDR3 residues: CASSQVRGRGALWYF. In nucleotides, the CDR3 is TGTGCCAGCAGCCAAGTCAGAGGGCGGGGGGCCCTGTGGTACTTC.

The chain employs TRBV5-1 and TRBJ2-7; the match to TRBD2 covers 7 bases. The junction had 10 bases not matched to a gene; V was cut back by 3 bases and J by 4 bases. The CDR3 is made up of 15 amino acids. Looked up from germline, CDR1 is SGHRS and CDR2 is YFSETQ. The CDR3 is CASSSQAGNSYEQYF. The CDR3 nucleotides read TGCGCCAGCAGCTCGCAAGCGGGGAACTCGTACGAGCAGTACTTC.

The chain combines TRBV27 with TRBJ1-6; the match to TRBD1 covers 8 bases. Germline V gives CDR1 MNHEY, CDR2 SMNVEV (reference sequence). Losses at the gene ends were 6 bases for V and 8 bases for J; bases not matched to a gene: 6. The CDR3 has 14 residues. The DNA for the CDR3 is TGTGCCAGCAGACGGACAGGGAGTTATTCACCCCTCCACTTT. This gives the protein CASRRTGSYSPLHF.

The chain's CDR3 is CAITGRGTGGYNEQFF. The CDR3 nucleotides read TGTGCCATCACCGGGCGGGGTACGGGAGGCTACAATGAGCAGTTCTTC. The chain carries TRBV10-3 and TRBJ2-1, with 7 positions matching TRBD2. The CDR3 runs 16 residues. Germline CDR1 and CDR2: ENHRY and SYGVKD. Germline trimming cut 7 bases from V and 3 bases from J; bases unmatched to any gene: 12.

V and J are TRBV7-9 and TRBJ2-3; TRBD2 matches 10 bases. CDR1 and CDR2 (germline): SEHNR, FQNEAQ (reference sequence). CDR3 size: 18 residues. V was pared by 5 bases and J by 2 bases, with 13 bases of the junction left unmatched. CDR3 amino acids: CASSPMWTLAGDTDTQYF. DNA for the CDR3: TGTGCCAGCAGCCCCATGTGGACCCTAGCGGGAGACACAGATACGCAGTATTTT.

This sequence joins TRBV20-1 and TRBJ1-4; 10 nucleotides align to TRBD1. Germline CDR1 reads DFQATT; CDR2 reads SNEGSKA (reference sequence). Germline trimming cut 6 bases from V and 3 bases from J; bases unmatched to any gene: 10. There are 16 residues in the CDR3. CDR3 protein: CSASDRGRGANEKLFF. CDR3 in DNA: TGCAGTGCGAGTGACAGGGGGCGCGGGGCTAATGAAAAACTGTTTTTT.

The chain has TRBV11-3 and TRBJ2-1, with TRBD2 matching over 8 bases. Germline trimming cut 0 bases from V and 6 bases from J; bases unmatched to any gene: 10. This CDR3 spans 17 amino acids. CDR1 SGHNT and CDR2 YENEEA come from the germline V gene. CDR3 loop: CASSLEQAEAGVNEQFF. The CDR3 DNA is TGTGCCAGCAGCTTAGAACAGGCCGAAGCGGGAGTCAATGAGCAGTTCTTC.

This clone has a handful of counts. The CDR3, as DNA: TGCGCCAGCAGTGAATCGGGGGTTGGCACAGATACGCAGTATTTT. Protein sequence: CASSESGVGTDTQYF. This chain uses TRBV10-1 with TRBJ2-3, with D possibly TRBD2 on 6 matching bases. Germline assignment: CDR1 WNHNN and CDR2 SYGVQD (reference sequence). CDR3 length: 15 amino acids. V lost 3 bases and J 1 base, leaving 11 bases between the germline ends.

The rearrangement links TRBV5-4 to TRBJ1-2; the match to TRBD1 covers 9 bases. This CDR3 spans 12 amino acids. The ends lost 4 bases at V and 7 bases at J; junction bases unmatched: 2. Germline V lookup: CDR1 SGHNT, CDR2 YYREEE (reference sequence). The chain's CDR3 is CASSRTGVGYTF. As DNA, the CDR3 is TGTGCCAGCAGCCGGACAGGGGTTGGCTACACCTTC. The variable domain in full, completed from reference TRBV5-4 and TRBJ1-2, reads ETGVTQSPTHLIKTRGQQVTLRCSSQSGHNTVSWYQQALGQGPQFIFQYYREEENGRGNFPPRFSGLQFPNYSSELNVNALELDDSALYLCASSRTGVGYTFGSGTRLTVV.

There are a few counts of this clone. The V and J genes are TRBV5-8 and TRBJ1-1, with D perhaps TRBD1 (5 bases). There are 15 residues in the CDR3. Germline V gene lookup returns CDR1 SGHTS and CDR2 YDEGEE. V was cut by 6 bases and J by 0 bases, with 15 bases left in between. CDR3 residues: CASTLGGFMNTEAFF. CDR3 nucleotide sequence: TGTGCCAGCACCCTGGGGGGTTTCATGAACACTGAAGCTTTCTTT.

This clone was counted between two and nine times. The chain links TRBV5-1 to TRBJ1-3; no definite D call. Germline assignment: CDR1 SGHRS and CDR2 YFSETQ. Trimming cost V 0 bases and J 7 bases, with 17 bases left between them. This CDR3 has 16 residues. The CDR3 loop is CASSLDGWSLENTIYF. The CDR3 nucleotides read TGCGCCAGCAGCTTGGATGGTTGGTCCCTCGAGAACACCATATATTTT.

The rearrangement joins TRBV5-1 to TRBJ1-1; 8 nucleotides line up with TRBD1. V gave up 4 bases and J gave up 2 bases; unmatched junction bases: 4. Germline V gene lookup returns CDR1 SGHRS and CDR2 YFSETQ. The CDR3 sequence is 14 residues long. In DNA, the CDR3 is TGCGCCAGCAGCAAGGGACAGGAAAACACTGAAGCTTTCTTT. This codes for CASSKGQENTEAFF.

The chain carries TRBV25-1 and TRBJ2-2; 9 nucleotides line up with TRBD1. CDR1 is MGHDK and CDR2 is SYGVNS in the germline V gene. Losses at the gene ends were 3 bases for V and 7 bases for J; bases not matched to a gene: 3. The CDR3 length is 14 residues. Here the CDR3 DNA reads TGTGCCAGCAGTGAGGGGACAGGGTTCGGGGAGCTGTTTTTT. Translation: CASSEGTGFGELFF.

The chain links TRBV13 to TRBJ2-7; 7 bases line up with TRBD1. V shed 4 bases, J shed 0 bases, and the junction held 9 bases outside the gene matches. There are 16 residues in the CDR3. Germline V CDR1 and CDR2: PRHDT, FYEKMQ (reference sequence). The CDR3 region is CASSSRPDRYSYEQYF. The CDR3 DNA is TGTGCCAGCAGCTCCCGACCGGACAGGTACTCCTACGAGCAGTACTTC. The whole variable domain, remainder taken from reference TRBV13 and TRBJ2-7, is AAGVIQSPRHLIKEKRETATLKCYPIPRHDTVYWYQQGPGQDPQFLISFYEKMQSDKGSIPDRFSAQQFSDYHSELNMSSLELGDSALYFCASSSRPDRYSYEQYFGPGTRLTVT.

The gene calls are TRBV18 and TRBJ1-3; TRBD1 matches at 7 bases. V lost 6 bases and J lost 3; bases outside the gene matches: 5. This CDR3 contains 14 residues. Germline V CDR1 and CDR2: KGHSH, LQKENI. The CDR3 here is CASSLDRDGNTIYF. CDR3 DNA sequence: TGTGCCAGCTCCCTAGACAGGGATGGAAACACCATATATTTT.

This clone was seen more than once but under ten times. V gene TRBV19 combines with J gene TRBJ1-2; D call uncertain. CDR3 length: 13 residues. Trimming removed 4 bases from V and 8 bases from J, with 14 bases in between. From germline, CDR1 is LNHDA and CDR2 SQIVND (reference sequence). The CDR3 spells CASSNGREWGYTF. The DNA of the CDR3 is TGTGCCAGTAGTAATGGAAGGGAATGGGGCTACACCTTC. Full variable domain (remainder filled in from reference TRBV19 and TRBJ1-2): DGGITQSPKYLFRKEGQNVTLSCEQNLNHDAMYWYRQDPGQGLRLIYYSQIVNDFQKGDIAEGYSVSREKKESFPLTVTSAQKNPTAFYLCASSNGREWGYTFGSGTRLTVV.

This clone has just a few counts. V usage is TRBV9 and J usage is TRBJ2-3; 11 bases align to TRBD2. Per germline, CDR1 SGDLS and CDR2 YYNGEE. CDR3 length equals 15 residues. Losses at the gene ends were 4 bases for V and 1 base for J; bases not matched to a gene: 2. DNA of the CDR3: TGTGCCAGCAGCATACTAGCGGGGGGCACAGATACGCAGTATTTT. This gives the protein CASSILAGGTDTQYF.

The count of this clone is one. The V call is TRBV7-8, the J call TRBJ2-3, with D maybe TRBD2 (6 bases). Looked up from germline, CDR1 is SGHVS and CDR2 is FQNEAQ. V was clipped by 7 bases and J by 1 base, with 18 bases between them. This CDR3 spans 16 amino acids. The CDR3, as DNA: TGTGCCAGCACCCGAGGGACTCAGGGAGGCACAGATACGCAGTATTTT. Translated: CASTRGTQGGTDTQYF.

The J gene is TRBJ1-3, the V gene TRBV18; the D is unclear. The germline gives CDR1 KGHSH, CDR2 LQKENI. This CDR3 is 11 amino acids long. V dropped 4 bases and J dropped 4 bases, with 2 bases sitting between them. CDR3 sequence reads: CASSQGNTIYF. CDR3 DNA: TGTGCCAGCTCACAAGGAAACACCATATATTTT.

For the CDR3, the DNA is TGTGCCAGCTCACCATCTATAAGATCCTCCCCGTCTAACTATGGCTACACCTTC. Residues: CASSPSIRSSPSNYGYTF. The chain recombines TRBV18 with TRBJ1-2; the D is unclear. Germline V gene sequence: CDR1 KGHSH, CDR2 LQKENI. This CDR3 spans 18 amino acids. Deletions cut 2 bases from V and 0 bases from J, with 19 bases between.

This clone was observed a few times. This chain connects TRBV18 to TRBJ1-6; D not certain. This CDR3 comprises 13 residues. Germline V lookup: CDR1 KGHSH, CDR2 LQKENI. Trimming shortened V by 7 bases and J by 3 bases, and 7 bases separated the two germline ends. The CDR3 DNA follows: TGTGCCAGCTTTGCGGGCTATAATTCACCCCTCCACTTT. It yields the protein CASFAGYNSPLHF.

The chain is built from TRBV6-5 and TRBJ1-5; weak D call: TRBD1 (5 bases). Trimming removed 2 bases from V and 6 bases from J, with 11 bases in between. Germline loops: CDR1 MNHEY, CDR2 SVGAGI. This CDR3 comprises 14 residues. CDR3 protein: CASSYEGSGQPQHF. The CDR3 DNA reads TGTGCCAGCAGTTACGAGGGGTCGGGTCAGCCCCAGCATTTT.

This clone has more than one count but fewer than ten. The V and J genes are TRBV12-5 and TRBJ2-3; 16 bases align to TRBD2. V trimming: 6 bases; J trimming: 4 bases; junction bases outside the gene matches: 10. This CDR3 contains 18 residues. CDR1 is LGHNT and CDR2 is FRNRAP in the germline V gene. The CDR3 protein is CASGDRGLAGGAADTQYF. The CDR3 nucleotides are TGTGCTAGTGGCGATCGGGGACTAGCGGGAGGGGCGGCAGATACGCAGTATTTT.

This chain uses TRBV3-1 (or the pseudogene TRBV3-2) with TRBJ2-1, with D perhaps TRBD2 (7 bases). Trimming removed 2 bases at V and 8 bases at J, with 10 bases between. The CDR3 runs to 13 residues. The germline CDR1 and CDR2 sequences are LGHDT and YNNKEL (reference sequence). The CDR3 loop is CASSQRGADEQFF. The CDR3 DNA reads as TGTGCCAGCAGCCAACGGGGGGCGGATGAGCAGTTCTTC.

This clone was detected a few times. The J gene is TRBJ1-2, the V gene TRBV27; tentatively, D is TRBD1 (5 bases). The CDR3 runs 14 residues. Germline V lookup: CDR1 MNHEY, CDR2 SMNVEV (reference sequence). V dropped 5 bases and J dropped 9 bases, with 19 bases sitting between them. This chain's CDR3 is CASSDILGGSRYTF. CDR3 nucleotide sequence: TGTGCCAGCAGTGATATTTTGGGGGGAAGTCGCTACACCTTC.